This TCR beta chain was captured in a study of blood T cells in healthy people across ages. Study-wide results and limits: Not knowing donor CMV status may have confounded expanded clonotype changes. More naive CD4+ cells and higher diversity marked long-lived donors relative to aged donors.

Primed by a sample-barcoded 5' primer and a J-beta primer mix, a second PCR proceeded for 7 to 11 cycles. The yield of each sample was at least 2.5 million CDR3-containing paired-end reads. TCRdb reprocessed the 5' RACE reads via MiXCR and lists one record per CDR3 protein. This sample yields over 750,000 distinct CDR3 sequences, of which 20% to 25% are seen a single time; 9.4% belongs to the top ten. This clonotype was recorded a few times. As yet, its antigen is unknown. This CDR3 region has 13 residues. With 6 bases clipped from V and 3 bases from J, the junction kept 5 bases outside the gene matches. Germline-derived CDR1 and CDR2 are DFQATT and SNEGSKA (reference sequence). The data were also submitted as part of a second study, on T cells of mothers and their children. That publication notes: RNA was extracted, and all of it went into cDNA synthesis at around 1.4 ug per 15 ul.

The clonotype comes from a boy aged 5-17 years in good health. This chain connects TRBV20-1 to TRBJ2-7; the match to TRBD1 covers 10 bases. Sample: blood. The CDR3 sequence: CSATGTGDYEQYF. CDR3 nucleotide sequence: TGCAGTGCCACCGGGACAGGGGACTACGAGCAGTACTTC.